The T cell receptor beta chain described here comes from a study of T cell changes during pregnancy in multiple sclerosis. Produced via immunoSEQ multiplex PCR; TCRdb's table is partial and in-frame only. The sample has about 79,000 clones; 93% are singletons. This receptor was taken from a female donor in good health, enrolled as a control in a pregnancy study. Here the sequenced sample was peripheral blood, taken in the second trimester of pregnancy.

The CDR3 sequence: CASSLGQITGELFF. The CDR3 DNA is TGCGCCAGCAGCTTGGGACAGATAACCGGGGAGCTGTTTTTT. The chain links TRBV5-1 to TRBJ2-2, with a weak D call TRBD1 (5 bases). Trimming removed 0 bases from V and 5 bases from J, with 8 bases in between. Germline CDR1 and CDR2: SGHRS and YFSETQ. This CDR3 has 14 amino acids.